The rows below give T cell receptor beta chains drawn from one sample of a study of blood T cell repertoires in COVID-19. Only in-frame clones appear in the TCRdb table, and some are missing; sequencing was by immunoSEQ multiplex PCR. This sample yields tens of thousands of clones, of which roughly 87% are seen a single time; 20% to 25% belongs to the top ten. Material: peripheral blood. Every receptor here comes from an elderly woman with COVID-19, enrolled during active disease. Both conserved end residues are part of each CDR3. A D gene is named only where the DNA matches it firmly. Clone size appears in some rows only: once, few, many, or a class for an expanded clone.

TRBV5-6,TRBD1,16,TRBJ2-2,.,CASSLGQTRNTGELFF,TGTGCCAGCAGCCTGGGACAGACACGGAACACCGGGGAGCTGTTTTTT
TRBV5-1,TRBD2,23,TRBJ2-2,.,CASSISPSFPGLAAKPNTGELFF,TGCGCCAGCAGTATCTCCCCTTCCTTCCCGGGACTAGCGGCCAAACCGAACACCGGGGAGCTGTTTTTT
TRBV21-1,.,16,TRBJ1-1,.,CASSKVRRRMNTEAFF,TGTGCCAGCAGCAAAGTCCGCCGCAGAATGAACACTGAAGCTTTCTTT
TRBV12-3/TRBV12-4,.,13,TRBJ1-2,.,CASSLEQNYGYTF,TGTGCCAGCAGTTTAGAACAGAACTATGGCTACACCTTC
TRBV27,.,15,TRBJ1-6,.,CASSLLARPGSPLHF,TGTGCCAGCAGTTTACTGGCCCGGCCGGGGTCACCCCTCCACTTT
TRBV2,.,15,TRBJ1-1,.,CASRQTFGMNTEAFF,TGTGCCAGCAGACAGACGTTCGGGATGAACACTGAAGCTTTCTTT
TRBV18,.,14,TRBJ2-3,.,CASSPLAGADTQYF,TGTGCCAGCTCACCTCTAGCAGGTGCAGATACGCAGTATTTT
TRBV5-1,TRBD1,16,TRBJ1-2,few,CASSSGTGGPLYGYTF,TGCGCCAGCAGCAGCGGGACAGGAGGTCCCCTATATGGCTACACCTTC
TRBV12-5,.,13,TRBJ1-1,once,CASGIRGNTEAFF,TGTGCTAGTGGTATACGGGGGAACACTGAAGCTTTCTTT
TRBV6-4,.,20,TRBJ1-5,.,CASSDSTGGSPMDSNQPQHF,TGTGCCAGCAGTGACTCGACCGGGGGGAGTCCAATGGATAGCAATCAGCCCCAGCATTTT
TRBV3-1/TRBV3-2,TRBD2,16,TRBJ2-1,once,CASSPSPAGGPYEQFF,TGTGCCAGCTCTCCAAGTCCAGCGGGGGGGCCTTATGAGCAGTTCTTC
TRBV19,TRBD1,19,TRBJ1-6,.,CASSKWTGGTGTYNSPLHF,TGTGCCAGTAGTAAATGGACAGGGGGCACAGGCACTTATAATTCACCCCTCCACTTT
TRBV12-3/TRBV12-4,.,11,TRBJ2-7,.,CASSSYLEQYF,TGTGCCAGCAGTTCGTACTTGGAGCAGTACTTC
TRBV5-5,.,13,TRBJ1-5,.,CASSLTDNQPQHF,TGTGCCAGCAGCTTGACAGACAATCAGCCCCAGCATTTT
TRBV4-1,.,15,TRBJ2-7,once,CASSQALGGSYEQYF,TGCGCCAGCAGCCAAGCATTAGGGGGATCCTACGAGCAGTACTTC
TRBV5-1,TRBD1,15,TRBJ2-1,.,CASSLDGDRHNEQFF,TGCGCCAGCAGCTTGGATGGGGACAGGCACAATGAGCAGTTCTTC
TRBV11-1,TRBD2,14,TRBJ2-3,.,CASSLAGGADTQYF,TGTGCCAGCAGCTTAGCGGGGGGGGCAGATACGCAGTATTTT
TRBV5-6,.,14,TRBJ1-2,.,CASHSVGSRYGYTF,TGTGCCAGCCACAGTGTGGGGAGTCGATATGGCTACACCTTC
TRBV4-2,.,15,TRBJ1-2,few,CASSRGLQVYGGYTF,TGTGCCAGCAGCCGCGGCCTACAGGTTTACGGGGGCTACACCTTC
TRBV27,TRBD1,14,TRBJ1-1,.,CASRRQGANTEAFF,TGTGCCAGCAGACGACAGGGGGCGAACACTGAAGCTTTCTTT
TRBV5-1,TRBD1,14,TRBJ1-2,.,CASSLEGTGNGYTF,TGCGCCAGCAGCTTGGAGGGGACAGGGAACGGCTACACCTTC
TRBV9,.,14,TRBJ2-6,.,CASSLTSGANVLTF,TGTGCCAGCAGCCTAACCTCTGGGGCCAACGTCCTGACTTTC
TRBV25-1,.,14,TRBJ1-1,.,CASSDDRGSTEAFF,TGTGCCAGCAGTGATGATAGGGGTAGTACTGAAGCTTTCTTT
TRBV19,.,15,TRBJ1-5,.,CASSIKAGRNQPQHF,TGTGCCAGTAGTATCAAGGCAGGGCGCAATCAGCCCCAGCATTTT
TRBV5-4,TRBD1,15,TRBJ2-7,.,CASSLPTPGTGEQYF,TGTGCCAGCAGCTTACCCACCCCCGGGACAGGGGAACAGTACTTC
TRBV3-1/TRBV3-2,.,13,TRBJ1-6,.,CASSQEAGLPLHF,TGTGCCAGCAGCCAAGAAGCAGGGTTACCCCTCCACTTT